This is a list of T cell receptor beta chains from one sample in a study of post-analysis software for immune sequencing data. MiXCR, applied by TCRdb to the PCR reads, yields one record per CDR3 protein. In the table there are hundreds of thousands of distinct CDR3 sequences, roughly 30% of which are singletons. Source material: blood. Source of these receptors: a girl aged 10-17 years with multiple sclerosis. Each CDR3 is given with its conserved first and last residue. D genes are given only for firm matches. Rows may omit the clone size; those that give it use once, few, many or a size class.

TGCAGTGCTAGAGAGGGACAGGGTCACGAGCAGTACTTC	CSAREGQGHEQYF	TRBJ2-7	TRBV20-1	.	TRBD1
TGCAGTGCTACCGGACCGCCTACCGGGACAGCGACTGGAGGCTACGAGCAGTACTTC	CSATGPPTGTATGGYEQYF	TRBJ2-7	TRBV20-1	few	TRBD1
TGTGCCAGCAGCTTTAGAACGGGAGATACGCAGTATTTT	CASSFRTGDTQYF	TRBJ2-3	TRBV7-9	few	.
TGCGCCAGCAGCGAGCGGAAAGGCGGGGTAGAGACCCAGTACTTC	CASSERKGGVETQYF	TRBJ2-5	TRBV5-1	.	.
TGTGCCAGCAGCTTGAGGGGGACTAGCGGGATAATGCTGTACAATGAGCAGTTCTTC	CASSLRGTSGIMLYNEQFF	TRBJ2-1	TRBV7-9	.	TRBD2
TGCAGTGCCCCGACTAGCGGGGATTTGGCCGAGCAGTACTTC	CSAPTSGDLAEQYF	TRBJ2-7	TRBV20-1	few	TRBD2
TGCAGCGTCCTGACAGCCTCCTACGAGCAGTACTTC	CSVLTASYEQYF	TRBJ2-7	TRBV29-1	many	.
TGTGCCAGCAGAACGACGTGGGATGAGCAGTTCTTC	CASRTTWDEQFF	TRBJ2-1	TRBV28	.	.
TGCAGCGTTGTGGGTTTGGCTAGCGGGGCTTCCTACGAGCAGTACTTC	CSVVGLASGASYEQYF	TRBJ2-7	TRBV29-1	many	TRBD2
TGTGCCAGCAGCTTGGACCTTCGGGGACAGTACTTC	CASSLDLRGQYF	TRBJ2-5	TRBV7-9	.	.
TGCAGTGCTAGTCCGGGACTCCAAGAGACCCAGTACTTC	CSASPGLQETQYF	TRBJ2-5	TRBV20-1	.	.
TGTGCCAGCAGCCAAATTGTGGAAACATTCTACGAGCAGTACTTC	CASSQIVETFYEQYF	TRBJ2-7	TRBV7-2	many	.
TGCAGTGCCCCTATCGTCCTAGCGGGGGGAGAGACCCAGTACTTC	CSAPIVLAGGETQYF	TRBJ2-5	TRBV20-1	few	TRBD2
TGTGCCAGCAGCCAGGAGGCCGGGACAGGAAGCGTCCTATGGGACTACACCTTC	CASSQEAGTGSVLWDYTF	TRBJ1-2	TRBV4-2	.	TRBD1